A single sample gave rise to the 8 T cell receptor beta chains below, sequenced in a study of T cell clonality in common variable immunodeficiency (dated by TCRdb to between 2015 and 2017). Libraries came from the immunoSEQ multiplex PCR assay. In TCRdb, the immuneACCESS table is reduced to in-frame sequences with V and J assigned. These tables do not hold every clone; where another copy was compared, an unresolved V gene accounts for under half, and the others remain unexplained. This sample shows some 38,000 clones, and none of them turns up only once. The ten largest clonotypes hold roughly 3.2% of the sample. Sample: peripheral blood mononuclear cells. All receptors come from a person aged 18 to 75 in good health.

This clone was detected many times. CDR3 DNA, as far as it was read: TGCAGTGCTAGAGGGAGGAGGGCCGGGGACACTGAA. Protein product: CSARGRRAGDTE. The CDR3 as a whole reads CSARGRRAGDTEAFF. The chain links TRBV20-1 to TRBJ1-1; D call uncertain. The CDR3 is cut off 3 residues early in the read; its end comes from the germline J gene. V was clipped by 1 base and J by 3 bases, with 15 bases between them. CDR3 size: 15 residues. Germline CDR1 DFQATT, CDR2 SNEGSKA (reference sequence).

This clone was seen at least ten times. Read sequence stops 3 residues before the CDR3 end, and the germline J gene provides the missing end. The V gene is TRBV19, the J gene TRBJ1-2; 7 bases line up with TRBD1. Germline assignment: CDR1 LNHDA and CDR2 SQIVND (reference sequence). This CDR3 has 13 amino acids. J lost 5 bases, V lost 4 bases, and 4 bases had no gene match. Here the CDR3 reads CASSTPTGYGYTF. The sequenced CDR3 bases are TGTGCCAGTAGTACCCCGACAGGGTATGGC.

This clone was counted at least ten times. CDR3 DNA (partial): TGTGCCAGTAGTCGGACAGGCCGCGGGACCTCAACTAATGAAAAA. Protein: CASSRTGRGTSTNEK. The complete CDR3 protein is CASSRTGRGTSTNEKLFF. The chain joins TRBV19 to TRBJ1-4; 7 bases align to TRBD1. With the read ending 3 residues before the CDR3 end, the germline J gene is used to fill in that end. Per germline, CDR1 LNHDA and CDR2 SQIVND (reference sequence). After removal of 5 bases from V and 0 bases from J, the junction contained 12 bases not matched to a gene. The CDR3 covers 18 residues.

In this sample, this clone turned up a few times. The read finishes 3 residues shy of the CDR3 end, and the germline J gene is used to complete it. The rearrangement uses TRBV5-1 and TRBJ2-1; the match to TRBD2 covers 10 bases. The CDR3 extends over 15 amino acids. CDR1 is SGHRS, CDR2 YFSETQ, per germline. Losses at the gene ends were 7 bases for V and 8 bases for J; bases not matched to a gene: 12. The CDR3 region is CASAEGAGGPDEQFF. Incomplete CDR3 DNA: TGCGCCAGCGCCGAGGGAGCGGGAGGGCCCGATGAG.

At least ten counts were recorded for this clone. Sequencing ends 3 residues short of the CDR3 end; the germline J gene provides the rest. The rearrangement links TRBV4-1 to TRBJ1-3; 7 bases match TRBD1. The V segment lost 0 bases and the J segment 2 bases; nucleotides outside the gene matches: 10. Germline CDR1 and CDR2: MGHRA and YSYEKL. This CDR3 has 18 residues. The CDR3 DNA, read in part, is TGCGCCAGCAGCCAAGAGAGTTTGAGCCAGGGGGCTGGAAACACC. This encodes CASSQESLSQGAGNT. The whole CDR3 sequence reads CASSQESLSQGAGNTIYF.

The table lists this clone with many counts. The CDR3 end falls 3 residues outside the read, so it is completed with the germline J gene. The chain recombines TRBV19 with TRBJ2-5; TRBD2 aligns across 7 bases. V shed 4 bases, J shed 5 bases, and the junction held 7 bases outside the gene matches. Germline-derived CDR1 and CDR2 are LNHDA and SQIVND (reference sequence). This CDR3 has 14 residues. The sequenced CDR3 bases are TGTGCCAGTAGTACAGCGGGGACTACGGAGACC. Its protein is CASSTAGTTET. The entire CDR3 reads CASSTAGTTETQYF.

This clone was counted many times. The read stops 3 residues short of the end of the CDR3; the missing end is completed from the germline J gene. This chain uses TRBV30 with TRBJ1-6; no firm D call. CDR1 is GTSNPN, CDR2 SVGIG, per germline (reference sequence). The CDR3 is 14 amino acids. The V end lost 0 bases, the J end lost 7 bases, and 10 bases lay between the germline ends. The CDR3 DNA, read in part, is TGTGCCTGGAGTGTACGAGCCTCGAATTCACCC. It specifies CAWSVRASNSP. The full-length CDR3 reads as CAWSVRASNSPLHF.

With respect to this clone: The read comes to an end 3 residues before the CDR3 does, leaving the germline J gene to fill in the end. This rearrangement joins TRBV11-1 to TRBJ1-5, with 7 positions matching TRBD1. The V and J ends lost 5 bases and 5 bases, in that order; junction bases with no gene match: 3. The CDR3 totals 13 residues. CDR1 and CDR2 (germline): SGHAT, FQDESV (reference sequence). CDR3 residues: CASSPDRDQPQHF. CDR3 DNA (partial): TGTGCCAGCAGCCCTGACAGGGATCAGCCC.